The clone carrying this TCR beta chain was counted ten times or more. As yet, its antigen is unknown. The CDR3 is made up of 13 amino acids. The V and J ends lost 0 bases and 1 base respectively, with 0 bases between them. Germline V gene data show CDR1 as SGHVS and CDR2 as FNYEAQ. The data derive from a study of T cell repertoires in cytomegalovirus infection. Overall study context: Evidence of both CMV infection and a matching HLA type came from public TCR beta signatures. Study-wide points: Across the ex vivo response, the dominant clonotypes were HLA-C-restricted CMV-specific TCR beta clonotypes.

TCRdb re-analysed the reads in MiXCR, keeping a single row per CDR3 protein. The data show hundreds of thousands of distinct CDR3 sequences, with around 24% seen just once and 6.5% to 10% held by the top ten. Specimen: CD8+ T cells from PBMCs. The gene calls are TRBV7-6 and TRBJ1-4, with D unresolved. This receptor was obtained from a human donor in good health (CMV status not recorded). Some clones in this sample may be carry-over from other donors' samples. The CDR3 spells CASSLATNEKLFF. The DNA of the CDR3 is TGTGCCAGCAGCTTAGCAACTAATGAAAAACTGTTTTTT.